The source of this T cell receptor beta chain is a study of T-cell memory formation after mild COVID-19. General observations from the study: The SARS-CoV-2 specificity of second-wave clones reaching peak at day 37 remained unverified.

V was pared by 0 bases and J by 9 bases, with 15 bases between. This CDR3 has 15 residues. Germline V gene sequence: CDR1 SGHAT, CDR2 FQNNGV. This clonotype occurred a few times. Its target is unknown. Constant-segment primers were used for 5'RACE, and the resulting TCR alpha and TCR beta cDNA libraries carried sample barcodes and UMIs. TCRdb analysed the 5' RACE reads with MiXCR anew, one entry per CDR3 protein. The sample includes 200,000 or so distinct CDR3 sequences, 9.5% of them seen just once. The chain links TRBV11-2 to TRBJ1-5; D is perhaps TRBD1 (6 bases). The sequenced material came from PBMCs or a T cell subset sorted from them (not recorded which). This TCR came from a man aged 18 to 29 who had mild COVID-19 (a few samples of this study predate the infection). Cell type and time point are not known. The CDR3 loop is CASSLEGRGIGPQHF. CDR3 DNA: TGTGCCAGCAGCTTAGAGGGCAGGGGAATTGGGCCCCAGCATTTT. The full variable domain, in which reference TRBV11-2 and TRBJ1-5 provide the parts outside the CDR3, is EAGVAQSPRYKIIEKRQSVAFWCNPISGHATLYWYQQILGQGPKLLIQFQNNGVVDDSQLPKDRFSAERLKGVDSTLKIQPAKLEDSAVYLCASSLEGRGIGPQHFGDGTRLSIL.